This paragraph covers one T cell receptor (beta chain) sequence. TCRdb itself ran the RT-PCR reads through MiXCR, one entry per CDR3 protein. The data contain about 700,000 distinct CDR3 sequences, approximately 15% of them singletons. In germline, CDR1 is ENHRY, CDR2 SYGVKD. This CDR3 is built from 14 residues. V lost 6 bases to trimming and J lost 0 bases, with 12 bases between them. The sample comprised memory CD4+ T cells from blood. The receptor was isolated from a female donor in good health, serving as a healthy control. The chain couples TRBV10-3 to TRBJ2-7, with TRBD1 as a possible D gene (6 bases). In DNA form, the CDR3 reads TGTGCCATCAGCTCAGGACAGTTCTCCTACGAGCAGTACTTC. It is translated as CAISSGQFSYEQYF.